The clone carrying this T cell receptor (beta chain) showed up just a few times. The antigen is not known. Its ends do not fully match the called genes, so a read error is possible. Sorted populations were all over 98% pure. This sample was taken from a study of beta chain features in type 1 diabetes. Study-wide results and limits: In all four CD4+ subsets, TCRB CDR3 length was significantly, moderately reduced in type 1 diabetes.

TCRB transcripts that were expressed got sequenced, as all of the isolated RNA had been reverse transcribed. Measured with immunoSEQ multiplex PCR; TCRdb has only the in-frame clones, and not every one. There are hundreds of thousands of clones in the sample; 13% occur only once, and less than 0.025% lies in the top ten. The CDR3 runs 11 residues. CDR1 is MNHNY and CDR2 is SVGAGI in the germline V gene (reference sequence). The chain uses TRBV6-6 and TRBJ2-7; the D call may be TRBD1 or TRBD2 (5 bases each). The source of this sequence is a man aged 18 to 35 with type 1 diabetes. The sequenced sample consisted of naive CD4+ T cells from blood. The CDR3 DNA reads TGTGCCAGCAGTGCTGGGACGGATATTCACTTC. Its protein is CASSAGTDIHF.